At least ten counts were recorded for the clone carrying this T cell receptor (beta chain). No antigen is known for it. The CDR3 runs 19 residues. V shed 4 bases and J 9 bases; nucleotides not matched to a gene: 14. The data stem from a study of Graves' ophthalmopathy and Graves' hyperthyroidism. Study-wide points: Blood samples also showed most expanded thyroid clonotypes exceeding 0.001 frequency. The model reached 70% to 71% sensitivity and 72.22% specificity for predicting ophthalmopathy progression.

Amplified material comprised TCR beta CDR3 regions derived from RNA transcripts. The first-round RT-PCR employed HTBI primers together with the Qiagen OneStep RT-PCR kit. A multiplex PCR was then performed as the second round. MiXCR, run by TCRdb on the multiplex PCR reads, gives a single entry per CDR3 protein. The table has hundreds of thousands of distinct CDR3 sequences, roughly 20% seen once; the top ten hold more than 5.5%. The origin of this receptor is a woman between 18 and 29 years old with stable Graves' hyperthyroidism. Some clones in this sample may be carry-over from other donors' samples. The chain is built from TRBV12-3 or TRBV12-4 and TRBJ2-2; TRBD2 aligns across 16 bases. The sample consisted of peripheral blood. The chain's CDR3 is CASSSGLAGGPDRFWELFF. For the CDR3, the DNA is TGTGCCAGCAGTTCGGGACTAGCGGGAGGGCCAGACCGATTCTGGGAGCTGTTTTTT.